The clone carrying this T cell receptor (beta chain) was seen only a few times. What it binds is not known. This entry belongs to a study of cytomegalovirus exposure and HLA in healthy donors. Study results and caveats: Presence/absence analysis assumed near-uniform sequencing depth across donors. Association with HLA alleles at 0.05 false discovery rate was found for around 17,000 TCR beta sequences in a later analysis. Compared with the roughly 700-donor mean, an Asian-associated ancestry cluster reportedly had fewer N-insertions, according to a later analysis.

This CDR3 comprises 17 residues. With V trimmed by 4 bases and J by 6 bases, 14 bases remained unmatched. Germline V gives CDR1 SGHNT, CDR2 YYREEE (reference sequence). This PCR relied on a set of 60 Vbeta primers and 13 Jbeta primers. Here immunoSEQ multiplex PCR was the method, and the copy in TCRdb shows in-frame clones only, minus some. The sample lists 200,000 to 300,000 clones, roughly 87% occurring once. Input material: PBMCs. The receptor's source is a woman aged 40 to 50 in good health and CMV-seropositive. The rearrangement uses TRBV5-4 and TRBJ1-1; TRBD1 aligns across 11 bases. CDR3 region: CASSQIFGTGGTPEAFF. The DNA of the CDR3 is TGTGCCAGCAGCCAAATATTTGGGACAGGGGGAACCCCTGAAGCTTTCTTT.